The 26 T cell receptor beta chains given below trace back to one sample, sequenced in a study of spatial heterogeneity in lung cancer (dated by TCRdb to between 2017 and 2020). What the study reported, not specific to this receptor: The tumor nonsynonymous mutation count correlated with the number of expanded alpha and beta TCRs within the tumor.

Receptor libraries were prepared by 5' RACE. Sequencing used a NextSeq 500. The public reads were quality trimmed at Q25 with fastp and then assembled into clones with MiXCR by TCRdb, keeping productive beta chains. Rows merge per CDR3 protein into single entries with the most common DNA and genes. The sample records some 3,200 distinct CDR3 sequences, 5.1% of which are singletons. More than 25% of the sample is taken by the ten largest. No antigen has been assigned to these receptors. According to the study, the label for this sample's time point signals: sample taken at primary tumor resection. The sequencing used lung tumor tissue, collected at surgery. Source of these receptors: a female donor with early-stage non-small cell lung cancer.

By share, this clonotype counts as medium-sized. This beta chain is a stray read from a library made for alpha chains; its abundance is not meaningful. The chain links TRBV5-1 to TRBJ2-1, with D tentatively TRBD2 (5 bases). Germline values: CDR1 SGHRS, CDR2 YFSETQ. With 0 bases removed from V and 8 bases from J, the gap between germline ends came to 6 bases. This CDR3 spans 12 amino acids. CDR3 loop: CASSLGEYEQFF. CDR3 bases: TGCGCCAGCAGCTTGGGGGAGTATGAGCAGTTCTTC.

By frequency in the sample, this clonotype is medium-sized. A library prepared for alpha chains yielded this beta chain as an off-target read; its size is of little meaning. The V call is TRBV9, the J call TRBJ1-4, with 9 bases aligning to TRBD1. V was pared by 3 bases and J by 6 bases, with 6 bases of the junction left unmatched. The germline CDR1 and CDR2 sequences are SGDLS and YYNGEE. The CDR3 runs 15 residues. This CDR3 is CASSARDRADEKLFF. The CDR3 nucleotides read TGTGCCAGCAGCGCCCGGGACAGGGCCGATGAAAAACTGTTTTTT.

This clonotype has a count of ten or more. The library was prepared for alpha chains; this beta chain is a stray read, so its frequency means little. The V and J genes are TRBV6-5 and TRBJ2-3; possibly TRBD1 for D (5 bases). CDR3 length equals 16 residues. V was cut by 0 bases and J by 0 bases, with 10 bases left in between. The V gene's germline CDR1 is MNHEY and CDR2 SVGAGI. Here the CDR3 reads CASSYSGAVSTDTQYF. The CDR3 coding sequence is TGTGCCAGCAGTTACTCAGGGGCAGTCAGCACAGATACGCAGTATTTT.

This clonotype is judged medium-sized. This beta chain is off target for a library built for alpha chains, so its abundance means little. The rearrangement uses TRBV29-1 and TRBJ2-1, with D perhaps matching TRBD2 (5 bases). Germline V lookup: CDR1 SQVTM, CDR2 ANQGSEA. This CDR3 comprises 14 residues. Trimming removed 5 bases at V and 9 bases at J, with 20 bases between. CDR3 sequence: CSVQGRGRGGEQFF. The CDR3 DNA reads as TGCAGCGTTCAAGGTAGAGGGCGCGGAGGTGAGCAGTTCTTC.

This clonotype is judged medium-sized. The library was designed around alpha chains, so this beta chain is a stray read whose abundance carries little weight. V gene TRBV28 combines with J gene TRBJ1-3; D is uncertain. V was trimmed by 2 bases and J by 3 bases, leaving 14 bases between them. This CDR3 is built from 16 residues. The germline V gene has CDR1 MDHEN and CDR2 SYDVKM. The chain's CDR3 is CASSLPQVQDGNTIYF. In DNA, the CDR3 is TGTGCCAGCAGTTTACCTCAGGTCCAGGATGGAAACACCATATATTTT.

This clonotype was observed a few times. This beta chain slipped into a library made for alpha chains as a stray read, so its size is not meaningful. Here the CDR3 DNA reads TGTGCCAGCTGGGGGCCACCCACGGGAAACACCATATATTTT. This gives the protein CASWGPPTGNTIYF. The chain joins TRBV6-1 to TRBJ1-3, with a weak D call TRBD1 (6 bases). CDR3 length: 14 residues. V lost 8 bases, J lost 4 bases, and 15 bases lay in between. Germline CDR1 is MNHNS and CDR2 is SASEGT.

This clonotype rates as medium-sized. A library prepared for alpha chains yielded this beta chain as an off-target read; its size is of little meaning. The chain combines TRBV29-1 with TRBJ2-1; D gene unclear. This CDR3 contains 12 residues. The germline CDR1 and CDR2 sequences are SQVTM and ANQGSEA. V lost 4 bases and J 6 bases, leaving 10 bases between the germline ends. The CDR3 loop reads CSVAPPSNEQFF. For the CDR3, the DNA is TGCAGCGTTGCCCCACCCAGCAATGAGCAGTTCTTC.

In this sample, this clonotype turned up many times. This beta chain slipped into a library made for alpha chains as a stray read, so its size is not meaningful. The V gene is TRBV20-1, the J gene TRBJ2-3; D remains ambiguous. Germline lookup yields CDR1 DFQATT and CDR2 SNEGSKA (reference sequence). V was shortened by 2 bases and J by 0 bases, with 9 bases between the two germline ends. The CDR3 loop spans 14 amino acids. The CDR3 sequence: CSARFRASTDTQYF. In DNA, the CDR3 is TGCAGTGCTAGATTTAGGGCCAGCACAGATACGCAGTATTTT.

This clonotype is classed as medium-sized. This beta chain represents an off-target read in a library built for alpha chains; its size is of limited meaning. The chain couples TRBV27 to TRBJ1-5; D unresolved. The germline CDR1 and CDR2 sequences are MNHEY and SMNVEV (reference sequence). This CDR3 is built from 17 residues. The V gene lost 3 bases and the J gene lost 0 bases, with 15 bases spanning the gap. The DNA for the CDR3 is TGTGCCAGCAGTTTGGTACCAGGTCCTAATAGCAATCAGCCCCAGCATTTT. Its protein product is CASSLVPGPNSNQPQHF.

This clonotype counts as medium-sized (0.01 to 0.1%). With the library built for alpha chains, this beta chain is off target and its frequency is not meaningful. This chain links TRBV11-2 with TRBJ2-1; 13 bases are shared with TRBD2. The CDR3 runs to 17 residues. Germline V gene data show CDR1 as SGHAT and CDR2 as FQNNGV. Germline trimming cut 5 bases from V and 6 bases from J; bases unmatched to any gene: 10. The CDR3 region has the DNA TGTGCCAGCAGCCCACCCGGACTAGCGGGGGAGGGCAATGAGCAGTTCTTC. Translated: CASSPPGLAGEGNEQFF.

Sample share makes this clonotype medium-sized. This beta chain was picked up by a library intended for alpha chains and is off target, so its count carries little meaning. This chain links TRBV29-1 with TRBJ1-5, with no clear D. CDR3 length equals 12 residues. Germline V lookup: CDR1 SQVTM, CDR2 ANQGSEA. The V end was cut by 5 bases, the J end by 7 bases, with 12 bases between. This chain's CDR3 is CSVSGNGQPQHF. CDR3 DNA sequence: TGCAGCGTTTCCGGGAACGGGCAGCCCCAGCATTTT.

Remarks on this clonotype: This beta chain is an off-target read within a library intended for alpha chains, so its frequency means little. The rearrangement joins TRBV10-3 to TRBJ1-3; the D is unclear. Germline V gene lookup returns CDR1 ENHRY and CDR2 SYGVKD. The CDR3 runs 12 residues. V dropped 10 bases and J dropped 0 bases, with 7 bases sitting between them. The CDR3 spells CATLRSGNTIYF. The CDR3 nucleotides are TGTGCCACCCTCCGCTCTGGAAACACCATATATTTT.

Concerning this clonotype: A library prepared for alpha chains yielded this beta chain as an off-target read; its size is of little meaning. V usage is TRBV20-1 and J usage is TRBJ2-7; TRBD2 matches 12 bases. This CDR3 contains 17 residues. Germline CDR1 reads DFQATT; CDR2 reads SNEGSKA (reference sequence). The V segment lost 4 bases and the J segment 3 bases; nucleotides outside the gene matches: 13. The CDR3 DNA reads as TGCAGTGCTAACCCTTTTGGGCGGACTAGCGGGGACTACGAGCAGTACGTC. This sequence encodes CSANPFGRTSGDYEQYV.

This clonotype was counted at least ten times. The library was built for alpha chains, so this beta chain is an off-target read and its size means little. CDR3 nucleotides: TGCAGTGCGTTGGACCTCCAGGCGTACCAAGAGACCCAGTACTTC. Its translation is CSALDLQAYQETQYF. The J gene is TRBJ2-5, the V gene TRBV20-1; D unresolved. Germline CDR1 DFQATT, CDR2 SNEGSKA (reference sequence). Trimming pared 6 bases from V and 0 bases from J, leaving 17 bases between. This CDR3 region has 15 residues.

Sample share makes this clonotype medium-sized. This beta chain is a stray sequence in a library constructed for alpha chains; its clone size is not meaningful. The chain is built from TRBV7-2 and TRBJ2-7, with 7 bases identical to TRBD1. In germline, CDR1 is SGHTA, CDR2 FQGNSA. CDR3 length: 17 amino acids. The junction had 18 bases not matched to a gene; V was cut back by 5 bases and J by 5 bases. The CDR3 loop reads CASSLSVDRVHWDEQYV. In DNA, the CDR3 is TGTGCCAGCAGCCTGTCGGTTGACAGGGTTCATTGGGACGAGCAGTACGTC.

By proportion, this clonotype is medium-sized (0.01 to 0.1%). This beta chain lies outside the target of a library built for alpha chains; its clone size means little. The chain couples TRBV28 to TRBJ2-5; 11 bases agree with TRBD2. The germline V gene has CDR1 MDHEN and CDR2 SYDVKM. Germline trimming cut 4 bases from V and 5 bases from J; bases unmatched to any gene: 9. CDR3 length equals 16 residues. The CDR3 coding sequence is TGTGCCAGCAGTTCGGACCTTCTAGCGGGGGGCGAGACCCAGTACTTC. As protein: CASSSDLLAGGETQYF.

This clonotype is labeled as medium-sized. As an off-target read in a library built for alpha chains, this beta chain has a frequency of little significance. CDR3 DNA sequence: TGTGCCAGCAGCCAAGAACGGGGTCCGATTGGGACCCAGTACTTC. Its translation: CASSQERGPIGTQYF. The chain carries TRBV4-2 and TRBJ2-5; weak D call: TRBD2 (5 bases). The V and J ends lost 0 bases and 7 bases respectively, with 15 bases between them. Germline lookup yields CDR1 LGHNA and CDR2 YNFKEQ. This CDR3 has 15 amino acids.

This clonotype is medium-sized in the sample. This beta chain is a stray read from a library made for alpha chains; its abundance is not meaningful. The chain combines TRBV5-6 with TRBJ2-3; D possibly matches TRBD1 or TRBD2 (5 bases each). This CDR3 spans 13 amino acids. Germline CDR1 is SGHDT and CDR2 is YYEEEE. The ends were cut back, 5 bases at V and 5 bases at J, with 12 bases in the middle. The CDR3 region is CASRTGTVDTQYF. CDR3 in DNA: TGTGCCAGCAGGACCGGGACGGTAGATACGCAGTATTTT.

The sample holds many counts of this clonotype. Since the library was made to target alpha chains, this beta chain is a stray read and its abundance is not meaningful. This chain links TRBV2 with TRBJ1-1; D might be TRBD1 (5 bases). Germline V gene sequence: CDR1 SNHLY, CDR2 FYNNEI. V lost 4 bases, J lost 6 bases, and 12 bases lay in between. This CDR3 spans 13 amino acids. The CDR3 protein is CASSVGPGSEAFF. CDR3 in DNA: TGTGCCAGCAGTGTGGGGCCGGGCTCTGAAGCTTTCTTT.

This clonotype was recorded at least ten times. This beta chain is off target for a library built for alpha chains, so its abundance means little. The chain joins TRBV5-5 to TRBJ2-5; TRBD1 matches 7 bases. Germline CDR1 SGHKS, CDR2 YYEKEE (reference sequence). This CDR3 has 18 residues. V trimming: 2 bases; J trimming: 0 bases; junction bases outside the gene matches: 13. This CDR3 is CASSLSGQVGRYQETQYF. The CDR3, as DNA: TGTGCCAGCAGCTTAAGTGGACAGGTGGGTCGGTACCAAGAGACCCAGTACTTC. Variable domain in full (rest from reference TRBV5-5 and TRBJ2-5): DAGVTQSPTHLIKTRGQQVTLRCSPISGHKSVSWYQQVLGQGPQFIFQYYEKEERGRGNFPDRFSARQFPNYSSELNVNALLLGDSALYLCASSLSGQVGRYQETQYFGPGTRLLVL.

This clonotype was picked up many times. This beta chain appears as a stray read in a library generated for alpha chains; its size is not informative. The V gene is TRBV13, the J gene TRBJ1-1, with TRBD1 identical over 7 bases. V shed 5 bases, J shed 2 bases, and the junction held 11 bases outside the gene matches. The CDR3 length is 16 residues. Germline V gene sequence: CDR1 PRHDT, CDR2 FYEKMQ (reference sequence). In DNA form, the CDR3 reads TGTGCCAGCAGCGGGGACAGAAGGTGGGCTAACACTGAAGCTTTCTTT. Translating it yields CASSGDRRWANTEAFF.

By sample share, this clonotype is medium-sized. This beta chain is an unintended read in a library built for alpha chains; its size means little. V usage is TRBV5-1 and J usage is TRBJ2-7; D not certain. The germline V gene has CDR1 SGHRS and CDR2 YFSETQ. This CDR3 region has 13 residues. V shed 3 bases and J shed 2 bases, with 9 bases lying between them. CDR3 coding DNA: TGCGCCAGCAGCTCGACATTTGCCTACGAGCAGTACTTC. Protein sequence: CASSSTFAYEQYF. The full variable domain, completed using reference TRBV5-1 and TRBJ2-7, is KAGVTQTPRYLIKTRGQQVTLSCSPISGHRSVSWYQQTPGQGLQFLFEYFSETQRNKGNFPGRFSGRQFSNSRSEMNVSTLELGDSALYLCASSSTFAYEQYFGPGTRLTVT.

By proportion, this clonotype is medium-sized. Since it is a stray read in a library aimed at alpha chains, this beta chain has a size that is not meaningful. The chain joins TRBV5-5 to TRBJ2-1; 9 nucleotides agree with TRBD2. The CDR3 extends over 15 amino acids. The V gene end was trimmed by 2 bases and the J gene end by 5 bases; junction bases not matched to a gene: 5. CDR1 and CDR2 (germline): SGHKS, YYEKEE (reference sequence). The CDR3 DNA reads TGTGCCAGCAGCTTTGGCGGGAGGGGAGACAATGAGCAGTTCTTC. Encoded protein: CASSFGGRGDNEQFF.

This clonotype was observed many times. A library prepared for alpha chains yielded this beta chain as an off-target read; its size is of little meaning. The gene calls are TRBV20-1 and TRBJ2-1, with 7 bases lining up with TRBD2. Germline lookup yields CDR1 DFQATT and CDR2 SNEGSKA (reference sequence). V lost 3 bases to trimming and J lost 5 bases; unmatched junction nucleotides: 10. This CDR3 spans 15 amino acids. The CDR3 protein is CSARSPAGADNEQFF. The CDR3, as DNA: TGCAGTGCTAGGTCCCCCGCGGGAGCGGACAATGAGCAGTTCTTC.

This clonotype is classed as medium-sized. This beta chain lies outside the target of a library built for alpha chains; its clone size means little. The chain combines TRBV6-4 with TRBJ1-6; D is possibly TRBD1 (6 bases). V dropped 4 bases and J dropped 9 bases, with 16 bases sitting between them. The CDR3 has 15 amino acids. The germline CDR1 and CDR2 sequences are MRHNA and SNTAGT. The CDR3 DNA reads TGTGCCAGCAGTGCGGACAGCAATTGGCGTTCACCCCTCCACTTT. Protein: CASSADSNWRSPLHF.

This clonotype is medium-sized in the sample. This beta chain slipped into a library made for alpha chains as a stray read, so its size is not meaningful. The V call is TRBV28, the J call TRBJ1-2; maybe TRBD1 (6 bases). The CDR3 has 13 amino acids. V lost 6 bases and J lost 6, with 14 bases in between. From germline, CDR1 is MDHEN and CDR2 SYDVKM. The CDR3 sequence is CASRFRGADGYTF. DNA for the CDR3: TGTGCCAGCAGATTTCGGGGGGCAGATGGCTACACCTTC.